The 22 T cell receptor beta chains presented below share a single source sample, sequenced in a study of CD8+ T cells in alopecia areata. Isolated RNA was reverse transcribed into cDNA used as the sequencing template. The method was immunoSEQ multiplex PCR; TCRdb's version includes in-frame clones alone and lacks a portion of them. This repertoire shows about 210,000 clones, less than 50% found once; its top ten account for roughly 2.8%. As to treatment: oral pan-JAK inhibitor, 5-10 mg twice daily. Sequences were derived from CD4+ T cells sorted from blood, sampled at roughly week 38, from a patient treated with tofacitinib. The receptors here all came from a human donor with alopecia areata.

The V and J genes are TRBV30 and TRBJ2-1, with 8 positions matching TRBD1. The germline V gene encodes CDR1 GTSNPN and CDR2 SVGIG (reference sequence). This CDR3 is 15 amino acids long. V dropped 8 bases and J dropped 3; count of bases not matched to a gene: 12. CDR3 coding DNA: TGTGCCACCGGCCTAACAGGGGGTTACTACAATGAGCAGTTCTTC. Translation: CATGLTGGYYNEQFF.

This rearrangement joins TRBV27 to TRBJ1-1, with TRBD1 as a possible D gene (6 bases). Trimming removed 2 bases from V and 7 bases from J, with 11 bases in between. Germline CDR1 is MNHEY and CDR2 is SMNVEV (reference sequence). This CDR3 is built from 13 residues. The CDR3 loop reads CASSLRRGLEAFF. The DNA for the CDR3 is TGTGCCAGCAGTTTACGCAGGGGCCTTGAAGCTTTCTTT.

The V call is TRBV9, the J call TRBJ2-6, with unresolved D. The length of the CDR3 is 15 residues. CDR1 and CDR2 (germline): SGDLS, YYNGEE. V was pared by 6 bases and J by 4 bases, with 14 bases between. The CDR3 region is CASTLTASGANVLTF. CDR3 sequence (DNA): TGTGCCAGCACCCTAACGGCCAGCGGGGCCAACGTCCTGACTTTC.

Comment on this clone: The junction shows a germline mismatch at one end, possibly a read error. The chain couples TRBV29-1 to TRBJ1-2; 8 bases line up with TRBD1. Germline V CDR1 and CDR2: SQVTM, ANQGSEA. CDR3 length equals 14 residues. CDR3 loop: CSVVWDRINNGYTF. CDR3 DNA sequence: TGCAGCGTTGTATGGGACAGGATTAACAATGGCTACACCTTC.

Points on this clone: This clone may be a read error of a much larger clone one base away. The chain couples TRBV6-5 to TRBJ2-7; D gene unclear. CDR1 is MNHEY and CDR2 is SVGAGI in the germline V gene. V lost 6 bases and J lost 2, with 5 bases in between. CDR3 length: 11 residues. As DNA, the CDR3 is TGTGCCAGCAGCCACACCTACGAGCAGTACTTC. Protein product: CASSHTYEQYF.

The genes are TRBV30 and TRBJ1-1; D is possibly TRBD1 (5 bases). CDR1 and CDR2 from the germline V gene are GTSNPN and SVGIG (reference sequence). The CDR3 has 16 residues. V was clipped by 6 bases and J by 0 bases, with 20 bases between them. CDR3 nucleotides: TGTGCCTGTCGCCGTTTGGGGGAATTAATGAACACTGAAGCTTTCTTT. Translating gives CACRRLGELMNTEAFF.

The chain combines TRBV30 with TRBJ1-5, with D perhaps matching TRBD1 (5 bases). The CDR3 consists of 15 residues. Germline assignment: CDR1 GTSNPN and CDR2 SVGIG (reference sequence). Trimming pared 0 bases from V and 6 bases from J, leaving 15 bases between. Here the CDR3 DNA reads TGTGCCTGGAGTGTGGGACTCAGGACCGGTCAGCCCCAGCATTTT. Residues: CAWSVGLRTGQPQHF.

V is TRBV29-1 and J is TRBJ2-5; D gene uncertain. From germline, CDR1 is SQVTM and CDR2 ANQGSEA. The CDR3 length is 12 residues. Trimming cost V 4 bases and J 1 base, with 7 bases left between them. CDR3 protein: CSVVAVQETQYF. The CDR3 DNA sequence: TGCAGCGTTGTGGCAGTCCAAGAGACCCAGTACTTC.

The chain combines TRBV30 with TRBJ1-1; no clear D gene. Germline loops: CDR1 GTSNPN, CDR2 SVGIG (reference sequence). The ends were cut back, 2 bases at V and 1 base at J, with 11 bases in the middle. The CDR3 has 14 amino acids. DNA of the CDR3: TGTGCCTGGAGTCTCAACCCTGGGAACACTGAAGCTTTCTTT. Its protein is CAWSLNPGNTEAFF.

The gene calls are TRBV7-9 and TRBJ2-3, with D hard to call. This CDR3 is built from 15 residues. The germline V gene encodes CDR1 SEHNR and CDR2 FQNEAQ (reference sequence). V was shortened by 5 bases and J by 2 bases, with 14 bases between the two germline ends. The CDR3 DNA sequence: TGTGCCAGCAGCACCGCTCGAGTTTTCACAGATACGCAGTATTTT. The encoded protein is CASSTARVFTDTQYF.

V gene TRBV7-2 combines with J gene TRBJ2-1; TRBD2 agrees at 14 bases. The junction had 10 bases not matched to a gene; V was cut back by 4 bases and J by 14 bases. CDR1 is SGHTA and CDR2 is FQGNSA in the germline V gene. The CDR3 has 15 amino acids. The CDR3 region is CASSYGLAGGQGKFF. The CDR3 coding sequence is TGTGCCAGCAGCTACGGACTAGCGGGAGGTCAGGGGAAGTTCTTC.

This clone was observed a few times. This chain uses TRBV6-5 with TRBJ1-1, with D possibly being TRBD1 (6 bases). CDR3 length: 12 residues. V lost 5 bases, J lost 11 bases, and 15 bases lay in between. Germline values: CDR1 MNHEY, CDR2 SVGAGI. CDR3 residues: CASSRQGTSAFF. In nucleotides, the CDR3 is TGTGCCAGCAGTCGGCAGGGGACGTCGGCTTTCTTT.

V gene TRBV30 combines with J gene TRBJ1-2; D not resolved. The V end was cut by 1 base, the J end by 2 bases, with 5 bases between. CDR1 is GTSNPN, CDR2 SVGIG, per germline (reference sequence). The CDR3 is 12 residues long. For the CDR3, the DNA is TGTGCCTGGAGTGCCAGGAACTATGGCTACACCTTC. This sequence encodes CAWSARNYGYTF.

About this clone: This specimen includes other DNA sequences encoding the same CDR3. The chain is built from TRBV30 and TRBJ1-1; D is unclear. This CDR3 is 13 amino acids long. Germline-derived CDR1 and CDR2 are GTSNPN and SVGIG (reference sequence). Between the trimmed V and J ends, which lost 4 bases and 1 base, there was a span of 10 bases. The CDR3 sequence: CAWNRRANTEAFF. The CDR3 DNA sequence: TGTGCCTGGAATAGGAGGGCGAACACTGAAGCTTTCTTT.

This chain connects TRBV29-1 to TRBJ2-1; possible D gene TRBD2, 6 bases. V dropped 2 bases and J dropped 1 base, with 9 bases sitting between them. Germline V gene data show CDR1 as SQVTM and CDR2 as ANQGSEA. This CDR3 region has 14 residues. The CDR3 sequence is CSVERGRSYNEQFF. For the CDR3, the DNA is TGCAGCGTTGAACGGGGGAGGTCCTACAATGAGCAGTTCTTC.

The rearrangement uses TRBV27 and TRBJ2-7, with 8 bases identical to TRBD2. V lost 6 bases to trimming and J lost 2 bases; unmatched junction nucleotides: 9. The CDR3 has 15 amino acids. From germline, CDR1 is MNHEY and CDR2 SMNVEV (reference sequence). The CDR3 DNA follows: TGTGCCAGCAGATTCCTCGGTAGCGGGACCTACGAGCAGTACTTC. Protein sequence: CASRFLGSGTYEQYF.

The chain has TRBV18 and TRBJ2-3; no definite D call. Trimming pared 3 bases from V and 1 base from J, leaving 8 bases between. The length of the CDR3 is 14 residues. Germline V gives CDR1 KGHSH, CDR2 LQKENI. CDR3 DNA sequence: TGTGCCAGCTCACCGATCCGGGGCACAGATACGCAGTATTTT. Translation: CASSPIRGTDTQYF.

This clone occurred a few times. The gene calls are TRBV5-1 and TRBJ2-1; TRBD1 matches 9 bases. CDR1 SGHRS and CDR2 YFSETQ come from the germline V gene. The V and J ends lost 4 bases and 6 bases, in that order; junction bases with no gene match: 11. The CDR3 covers 16 residues. The CDR3 DNA reads as TGCGCCAGCAGCCGAAGCCGGGACAGGGTACCCAATGAGCAGTTCTTC. It specifies CASSRSRDRVPNEQFF.

V and J are TRBV21-1 and TRBJ2-3. TRBV21-1 corresponds to a pseudogene. The length of the CDR3 is 10 residues. The CDR3 DNA is TGTGCCAGCAGCAGGGGACCGCAGTATTTT. Encoded protein: CASSRGPQYF.

The rearrangement links TRBV9 to TRBJ2-1, with 7 bases aligning to TRBD1. The CDR3 sequence is 13 residues long. Trimming cost V 3 bases and J 5 bases; bases outside gene matches: 2. Germline V CDR1 and CDR2: SGDLS, YYNGEE. This CDR3 reads CASSGQGDNEQFF. The CDR3 DNA reads as TGTGCCAGCAGCGGACAGGGCGACAATGAGCAGTTCTTC.

This clone was seen only a few times. J is TRBJ2-7 and V is TRBV15, with a tentative D call TRBD1 (9 bases). Germline lookup yields CDR1 LNHNV and CDR2 YYDKDF (reference sequence). This CDR3 region has 16 residues. The V end lost 5 bases, the J end lost 6 bases, and 23 bases lay between the germline ends. The CDR3 coding sequence is TGTGCCACCAGCCGACGGGGGGGGACAGGGTCGGGCGAGCAGTACTTC. Its protein is CATSRRGGTGSGEQYF.

This clone was counted between two and nine times. V usage is TRBV4-1 and J usage is TRBJ2-7, with D hard to call. The CDR3 contains 13 residues. Germline V lookup: CDR1 MGHRA, CDR2 YSYEKL. V was clipped by 5 bases and J by 5 bases, with 13 bases between them. Written as DNA, the CDR3 is TGCGCCAGCAGCTGGATGACCGGAGACGAGCAGTACTTC. As protein: CASSWMTGDEQYF.